This T cell receptor beta chain was recovered during a study of T cell changes during pregnancy in multiple sclerosis. Using immunoSEQ multiplex PCR, the repertoire was profiled, and TCRdb retains in-frame clones only, with some absent. Here the sample spans almost 50,000 clones, around 94% being singletons. This TCR was sampled from a female donor with multiple sclerosis, enrolled in a pregnancy study. This material consisted of CD4+ T cells from peripheral blood mononuclear cells, taken in the third trimester of pregnancy.

CDR3 sequence (DNA): TGTGCCTGGAGTGGATTCAGGGACACCGGGGAGCTGTTTTTT. Residues: CAWSGFRDTGELFF. The gene calls are TRBV30 and TRBJ2-2; tentative D call: TRBD1 (5 bases). CDR1 and CDR2 from the germline V gene are GTSNPN and SVGIG (reference sequence). This CDR3 region has 14 residues. V lost 1 base and J lost 3, with 9 bases in between.